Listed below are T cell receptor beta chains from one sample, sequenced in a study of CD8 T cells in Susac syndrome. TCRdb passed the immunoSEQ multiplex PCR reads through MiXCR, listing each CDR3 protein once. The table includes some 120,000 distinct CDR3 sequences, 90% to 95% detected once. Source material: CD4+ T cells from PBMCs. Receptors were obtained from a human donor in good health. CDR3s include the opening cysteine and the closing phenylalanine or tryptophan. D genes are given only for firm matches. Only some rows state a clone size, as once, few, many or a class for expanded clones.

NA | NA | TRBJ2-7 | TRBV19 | CASRPSLGYEQYF | TGTGCCAGTAGGCCCAGCTTGGGCTACGAGCAGTACTTC
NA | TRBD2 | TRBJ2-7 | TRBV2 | CASLTGGRASEQYF | TGTGCCAGCCTAACGGGCGGGAGGGCGTCAGAGCAGTACTTC
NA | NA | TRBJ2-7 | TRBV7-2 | CASSVTATVGEQYF | TGTGCCAGCAGCGTAACGGCCACGGTTGGGGAGCAGTACTTC
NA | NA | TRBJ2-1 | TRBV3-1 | CASSQGNYLPGDEQFF | TGTGCCAGCAGCCAAGGAAACTATCTCCCAGGCGATGAGCAGTTCTTC
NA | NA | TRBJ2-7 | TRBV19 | CASSFFAGPGEQYF | TGTGCCAGTAGTTTCTTTGCGGGGCCGGGCGAGCAGTACTTC
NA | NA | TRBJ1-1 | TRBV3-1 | CASPEPHTEAFF | TGTGCCAGCCCGGAACCCCACACTGAAGCTTTCTTT
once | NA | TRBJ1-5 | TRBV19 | CASSMDSGINQPQHF | TGTGCCAGTAGTATGGACTCTGGTATCAATCAGCCCCAGCATTTT
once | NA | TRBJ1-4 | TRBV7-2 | CASSLELGAGEKLFF | TGTGCCAGCAGCTTAGAGCTGGGGGCCGGTGAAAAACTGTTTTTT
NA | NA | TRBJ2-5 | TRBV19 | CASSILGAAETQYF | TGTGCCAGTAGTATTCTGGGAGCAGCAGAGACCCAGTACTTC
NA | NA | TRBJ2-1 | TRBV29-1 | CSRSGPVNEQFF | TGCAGCCGCTCGGGACCCGTCAATGAGCAGTTCTTC
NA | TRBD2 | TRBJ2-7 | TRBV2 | CASSEAVAGGSQQYF | TGTGCCAGCAGTGAAGCGGTAGCGGGGGGATCTCAGCAGTACTTC
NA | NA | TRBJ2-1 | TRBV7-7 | CASSLSAKNNEQFF | TGTGCCAGCAGCTTGTCAGCAAAGAACAATGAGCAGTTCTTC
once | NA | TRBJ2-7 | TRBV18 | CASSSTPGPSTYEQYF | TGTGCCAGCTCATCGACTCCGGGACCCTCAACCTACGAGCAGTACTTC
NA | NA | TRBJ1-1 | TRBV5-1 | CASSLHDEGEIEAFF | TGCGCCAGCAGCCTCCACGACGAGGGAGAAATTGAAGCTTTCTTT
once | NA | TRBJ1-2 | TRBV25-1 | CASSDSVGYTF | TGTGCCAGCAGTGACTCGGTGGGCTACACCTTC